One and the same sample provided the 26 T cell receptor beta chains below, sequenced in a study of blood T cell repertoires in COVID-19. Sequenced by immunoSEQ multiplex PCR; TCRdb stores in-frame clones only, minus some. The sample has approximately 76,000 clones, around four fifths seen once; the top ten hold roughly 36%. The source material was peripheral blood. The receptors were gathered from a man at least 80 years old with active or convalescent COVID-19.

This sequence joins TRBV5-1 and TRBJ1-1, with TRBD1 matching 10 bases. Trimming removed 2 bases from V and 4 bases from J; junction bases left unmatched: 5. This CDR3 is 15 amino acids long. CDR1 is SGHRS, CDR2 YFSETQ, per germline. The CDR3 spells CASSFGTGVVTEAFF. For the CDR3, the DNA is TGCGCCAGCAGCTTCGGGACAGGGGTAGTCACTGAAGCTTTCTTT.

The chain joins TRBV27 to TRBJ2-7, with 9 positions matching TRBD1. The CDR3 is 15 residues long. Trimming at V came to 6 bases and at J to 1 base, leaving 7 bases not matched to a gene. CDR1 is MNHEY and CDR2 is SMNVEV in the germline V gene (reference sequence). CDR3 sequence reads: CASRSGQGLSYEQYF. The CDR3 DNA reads TGTGCCAGCAGATCCGGACAGGGGCTATCCTACGAGCAGTACTTC.

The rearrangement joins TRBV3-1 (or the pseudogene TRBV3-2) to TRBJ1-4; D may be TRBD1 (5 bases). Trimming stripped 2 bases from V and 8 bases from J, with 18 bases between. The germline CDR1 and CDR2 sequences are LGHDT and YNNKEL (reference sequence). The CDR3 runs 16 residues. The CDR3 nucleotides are TGTGCCAGCAGCCAAAGAGCACCTGGGGCAAACGAAAAACTGTTTTTT. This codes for CASSQRAPGANEKLFF.

CDR3 residues: CASDTRGAGNQPQHF. CDR3 coding DNA: TGTGCCAGTGATACCCGGGGGGCGGGCAATCAGCCCCAGCATTTT. The chain employs TRBV19 and TRBJ1-5, with a weak D call TRBD1 (6 bases). This CDR3 has 15 residues. Deletions cut 8 bases from V and 2 bases from J, with 16 bases between. CDR1 is LNHDA, CDR2 SQIVND, per germline (reference sequence).

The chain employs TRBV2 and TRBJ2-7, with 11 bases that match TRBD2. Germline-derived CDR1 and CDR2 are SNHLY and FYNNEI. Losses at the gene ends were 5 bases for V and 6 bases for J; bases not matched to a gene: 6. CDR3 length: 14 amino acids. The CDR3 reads CASSIAGGPLEQYF. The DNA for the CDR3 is TGTGCCAGCAGTATAGCGGGAGGGCCCCTCGAGCAGTACTTC.

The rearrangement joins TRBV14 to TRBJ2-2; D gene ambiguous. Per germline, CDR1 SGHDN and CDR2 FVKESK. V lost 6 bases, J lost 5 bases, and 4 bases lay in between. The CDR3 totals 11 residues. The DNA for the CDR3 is TGTGCCAGCAGGAGGACCGGGGAGCTGTTTTTT. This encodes CASRRTGELFF.

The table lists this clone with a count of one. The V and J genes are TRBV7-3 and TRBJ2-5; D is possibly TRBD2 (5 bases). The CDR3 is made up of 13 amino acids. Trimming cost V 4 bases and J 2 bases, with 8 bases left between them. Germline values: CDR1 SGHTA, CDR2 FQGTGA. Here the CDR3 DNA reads TGTGCCAGCAGCTGGAGCGGACAAGAGACCCAGTACTTC. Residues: CASSWSGQETQYF. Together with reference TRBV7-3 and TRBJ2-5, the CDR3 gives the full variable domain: GAGVSQTPSNKVTEKGKYVELRCDPISGHTALYWYRQSLGQGPEFLIYFQGTGAADDSGLPNDRFFAVRPEGSVSTLKIQRTERGDSAVYLCASSWSGQETQYFGPGTRLLVL.

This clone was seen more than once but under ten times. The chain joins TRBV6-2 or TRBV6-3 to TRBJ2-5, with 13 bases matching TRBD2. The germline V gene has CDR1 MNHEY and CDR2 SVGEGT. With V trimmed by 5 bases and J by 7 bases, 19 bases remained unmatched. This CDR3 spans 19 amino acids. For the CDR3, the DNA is TGTGCCAGCAGTCGGACTAGCGGGAGCGGCAACCGAAGCCCCCGGACCCAGTACTTC. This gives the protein CASSRTSGSGNRSPRTQYF.

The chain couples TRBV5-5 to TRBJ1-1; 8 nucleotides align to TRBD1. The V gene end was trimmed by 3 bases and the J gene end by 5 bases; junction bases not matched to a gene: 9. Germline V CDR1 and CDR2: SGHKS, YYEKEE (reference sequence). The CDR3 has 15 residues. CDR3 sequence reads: CASSSGSGGWTEAFF. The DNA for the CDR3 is TGTGCCAGCAGCTCGGGGTCAGGGGGCTGGACTGAAGCTTTCTTT. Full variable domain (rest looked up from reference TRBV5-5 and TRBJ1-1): DAGVTQSPTHLIKTRGQQVTLRCSPISGHKSVSWYQQVLGQGPQFIFQYYEKEERGRGNFPDRFSARQFPNYSSELNVNALLLGDSALYLCASSSGSGGWTEAFFGQGTRLTVV.

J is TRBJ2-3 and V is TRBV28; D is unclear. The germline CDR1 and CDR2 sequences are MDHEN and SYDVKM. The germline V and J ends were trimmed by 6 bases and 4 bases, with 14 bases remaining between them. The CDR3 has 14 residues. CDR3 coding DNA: TGTGCCAGCAGGCCACCCTCAGGATCAGATACGCAGTATTTT. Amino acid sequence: CASRPPSGSDTQYF.

CDR3 nucleotides: TGTGCCTGGAGTGGCCCCGGGACAGGGATCAATCAGCCCCAGCATTTT. It is translated as CAWSGPGTGINQPQHF. This sequence joins TRBV30 and TRBJ1-5, with 9 nucleotides matching TRBD1. CDR1 and CDR2 (germline): GTSNPN, SVGIG (reference sequence). This CDR3 has 16 residues. Trimming cost V 1 base and J 3 bases; bases outside gene matches: 7.

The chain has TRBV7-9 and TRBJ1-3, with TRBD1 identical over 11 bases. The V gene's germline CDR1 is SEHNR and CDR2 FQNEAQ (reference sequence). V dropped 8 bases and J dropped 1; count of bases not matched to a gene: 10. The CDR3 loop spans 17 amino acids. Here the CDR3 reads CASARTGGSGSGNTIYF. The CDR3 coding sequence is TGTGCCAGCGCCAGGACAGGGGGCAGCGGTTCTGGAAACACCATATATTTT.

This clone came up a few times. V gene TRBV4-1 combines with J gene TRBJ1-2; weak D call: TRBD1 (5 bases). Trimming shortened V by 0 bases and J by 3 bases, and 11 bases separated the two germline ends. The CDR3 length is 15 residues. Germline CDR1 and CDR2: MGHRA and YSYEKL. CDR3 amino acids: CASSQEGRVDYGYTF. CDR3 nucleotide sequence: TGCGCCAGCAGCCAAGAGGGCAGGGTGGACTATGGCTACACCTTC.

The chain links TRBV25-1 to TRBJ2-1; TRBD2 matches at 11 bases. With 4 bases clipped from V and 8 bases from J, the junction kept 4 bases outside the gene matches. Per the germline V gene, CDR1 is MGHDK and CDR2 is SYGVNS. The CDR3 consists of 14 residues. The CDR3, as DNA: TGTGCCAGCAGTGGACTAGCGGGAAGGGATGAGCAGTTCTTC. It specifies CASSGLAGRDEQFF.

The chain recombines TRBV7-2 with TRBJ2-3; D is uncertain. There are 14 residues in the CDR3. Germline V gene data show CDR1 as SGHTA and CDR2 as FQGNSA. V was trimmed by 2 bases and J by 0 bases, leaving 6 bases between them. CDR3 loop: CASSLSSSTDTQYF. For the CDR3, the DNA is TGTGCCAGCAGCTTAAGCTCTAGCACAGATACGCAGTATTTT.

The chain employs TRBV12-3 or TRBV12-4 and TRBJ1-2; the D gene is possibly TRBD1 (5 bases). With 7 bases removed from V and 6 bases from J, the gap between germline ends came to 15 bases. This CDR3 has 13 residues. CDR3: CASTQRGLHGYTF. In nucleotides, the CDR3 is TGTGCCAGCACCCAACGGGGGTTGCATGGCTACACCTTC.

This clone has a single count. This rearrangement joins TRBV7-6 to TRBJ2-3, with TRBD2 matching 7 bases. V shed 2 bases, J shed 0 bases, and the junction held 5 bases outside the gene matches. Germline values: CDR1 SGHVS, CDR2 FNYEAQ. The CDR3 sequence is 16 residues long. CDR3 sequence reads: CASSLRAGSSTDTQYF. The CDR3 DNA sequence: TGTGCCAGCAGCTTAAGAGCGGGGAGTAGCACAGATACGCAGTATTTT.

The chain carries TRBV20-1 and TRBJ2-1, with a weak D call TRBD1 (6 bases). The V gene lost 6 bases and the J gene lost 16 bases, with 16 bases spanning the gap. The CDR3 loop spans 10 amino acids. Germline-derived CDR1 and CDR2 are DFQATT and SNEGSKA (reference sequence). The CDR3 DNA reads TGCAGTGCCCGTAACATGGGACATTTCTTC. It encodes CSARNMGHFF.

As DNA, the CDR3 is TGTGCCAGCAGCCCAGAGCGGGGCTGGGTCAATGAGCAGTTCTTC. It translates to CASSPERGWVNEQFF. The chain uses TRBV7-3 and TRBJ2-1; 7 bases align to TRBD2. Germline assignment: CDR1 SGHTA and CDR2 FQGTGA. This CDR3 is built from 15 residues. J was trimmed by 6 bases and V by 5 bases; bases with no gene match: 10.

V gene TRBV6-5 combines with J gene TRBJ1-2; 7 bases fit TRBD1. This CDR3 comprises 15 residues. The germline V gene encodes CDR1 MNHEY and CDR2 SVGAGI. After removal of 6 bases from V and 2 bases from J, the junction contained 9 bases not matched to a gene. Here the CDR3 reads CASSFDRAVNYGYTF. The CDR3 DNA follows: TGTGCCAGCAGCTTCGACAGGGCCGTAAACTATGGCTACACCTTC.

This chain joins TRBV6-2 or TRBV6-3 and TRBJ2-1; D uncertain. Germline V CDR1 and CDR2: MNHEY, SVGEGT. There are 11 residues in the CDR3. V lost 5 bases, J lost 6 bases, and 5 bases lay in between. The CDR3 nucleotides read TGTGCCAGCAGTGGCTTCAATGAGCAGTTCTTC. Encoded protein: CASSGFNEQFF.

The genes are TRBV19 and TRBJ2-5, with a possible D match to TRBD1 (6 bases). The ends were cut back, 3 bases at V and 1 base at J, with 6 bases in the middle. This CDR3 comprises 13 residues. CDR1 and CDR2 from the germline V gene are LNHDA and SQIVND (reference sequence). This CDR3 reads CASSMDSQETQYF. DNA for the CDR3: TGTGCCAGTAGTATGGACAGCCAAGAGACCCAGTACTTC.

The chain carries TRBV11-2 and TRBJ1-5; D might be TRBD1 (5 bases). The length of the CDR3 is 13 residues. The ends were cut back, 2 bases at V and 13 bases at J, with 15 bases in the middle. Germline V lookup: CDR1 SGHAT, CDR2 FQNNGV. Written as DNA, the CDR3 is TGTGCCAGCAGCTTATCAACGGGGGGTCCTCAGCATTTT. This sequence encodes CASSLSTGGPQHF.

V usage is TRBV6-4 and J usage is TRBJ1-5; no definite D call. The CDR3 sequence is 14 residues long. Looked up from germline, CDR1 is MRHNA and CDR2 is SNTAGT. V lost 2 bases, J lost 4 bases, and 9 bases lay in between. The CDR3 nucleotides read TGTGCCAGCAGTGACGGACCGGGAAATCAGCCCCAGCATTTT. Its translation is CASSDGPGNQPQHF.

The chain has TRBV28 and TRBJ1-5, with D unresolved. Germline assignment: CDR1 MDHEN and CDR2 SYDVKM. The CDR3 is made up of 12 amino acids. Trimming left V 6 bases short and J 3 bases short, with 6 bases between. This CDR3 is CASRSNNQPQHF. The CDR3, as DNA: TGTGCCAGCAGGAGTAACAATCAGCCCCAGCATTTT. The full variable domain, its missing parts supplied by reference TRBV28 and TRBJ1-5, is DVKVTQSSRYLVKRTGEKVFLECVQDMDHENMFWYRQDPGLGLRLIYFSYDVKMKEKGDIPEGYSVSREKKERFSLILESASTNQTSMYLCASRSNNQPQHFGDGTRLSIL.

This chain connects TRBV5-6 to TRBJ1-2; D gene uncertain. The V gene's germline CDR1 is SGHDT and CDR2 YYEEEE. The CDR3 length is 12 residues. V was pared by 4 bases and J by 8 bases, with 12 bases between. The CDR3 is CASSGRSWGYTF. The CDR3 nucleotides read TGTGCCAGCAGCGGTCGGTCTTGGGGCTACACCTTC.